These 24 T cell receptor beta chains were all obtained from the same sample, sequenced in a study of T cells in Graves' hyperthyroidism and ophthalmopathy. There were TCR beta CDR3 regions amplified from RNA transcripts. HTBI primers were used for first-round RT-PCR of the TCR CDR3. TCRdb re-analysed the multiplex PCR reads in MiXCR, keeping a single row per CDR3 protein. The table has more than 350,000 distinct CDR3 sequences, roughly 15% seen once; the top ten hold under 25%. The sequenced sample was blood. Receptor source: a woman aged 60-75 years with Graves' ophthalmopathy.

This clonotype has a count of ten or more. The chain joins TRBV19 to TRBJ2-7, with TRBD2 matching 7 bases. In germline, CDR1 is LNHDA, CDR2 SQIVND (reference sequence). V was clipped by 3 bases and J by 0 bases; unmatched bases: 11. The CDR3 spans 17 residues. CDR3 DNA sequence: TGTGCCAGTAGTATGATGGATACTAGCGCCCGCTCCTACGAGCAGTACTTC. Residues: CASSMMDTSARSYEQYF.

This clonotype was seen just once. This sequence joins TRBV13 and TRBJ2-1; 7 bases are a match to TRBD1. Trimming cost V 5 bases and J 3 bases; bases outside gene matches: 7. Germline loops: CDR1 PRHDT, CDR2 FYEKMQ (reference sequence). There are 15 residues in the CDR3. CDR3 in DNA: TGTGCCAGCAGCACCGACAGGGCCAACTACAATGAGCAGTTCTTC. Encoded protein: CASSTDRANYNEQFF. Using reference TRBV13 and TRBJ2-1 for the parts outside the CDR3, the full variable domain is AAGVIQSPRHLIKEKRETATLKCYPIPRHDTVYWYQQGPGQDPQFLISFYEKMQSDKGSIPDRFSAQQFSDYHSELNMSSLELGDSALYFCASSTDRANYNEQFFGPGTRLTVL.

The rearrangement joins TRBV19 to TRBJ2-1, with TRBD2 matching over 10 bases. Germline-derived CDR1 and CDR2 are LNHDA and SQIVND (reference sequence). CDR3 size: 16 residues. The V gene end was trimmed by 7 bases and the J gene end by 8 bases; junction bases not matched to a gene: 14. CDR3 region: CASIPTSGRASDEQFF. DNA for the CDR3: TGTGCCAGTATTCCCACAAGCGGGAGGGCATCAGATGAGCAGTTCTTC. Full variable domain (rest looked up from reference TRBV19 and TRBJ2-1): DGGITQSPKYLFRKEGQNVTLSCEQNLNHDAMYWYRQDPGQGLRLIYYSQIVNDFQKGDIAEGYSVSREKKESFPLTVTSAQKNPTAFYLCASIPTSGRASDEQFFGPGTRLTVL.

Many counts were recorded for this clonotype. The V gene is TRBV28, the J gene TRBJ2-3; 7 bases are a match to TRBD1. Germline values: CDR1 MDHEN, CDR2 SYDVKM. J gave up 2 bases and V 4 bases, and 6 bases lay outside the gene matches. CDR3 length: 15 residues. This chain's CDR3 is CASSSSGGSTDTQYF. DNA for the CDR3: TGTGCCAGCAGTTCATCAGGGGGATCCACAGATACGCAGTATTTT.

This clonotype was found many times. This rearrangement joins TRBV28 to TRBJ1-1; D is unclear. The CDR3 loop spans 12 amino acids. The V gene lost 5 bases and the J gene lost 8 bases, with 12 bases spanning the gap. CDR1 and CDR2 from the germline V gene are MDHEN and SYDVKM. The CDR3 DNA follows: TGTGCCAGCAGTCTCCTCGGTAGAGAAGCTTTCTTT. It encodes CASSLLGREAFF.

This clonotype was detected many times. The chain employs TRBV6-1 and TRBJ2-5, with D possibly being TRBD1 or TRBD2 (5 bases each). The V gene's germline CDR1 is MNHNS and CDR2 SASEGT. V was cut by 3 bases and J by 7 bases, with 15 bases left in between. CDR3 size: 14 residues. CDR3 protein: CASSEGRYYGTQYF. The CDR3 DNA reads as TGTGCCAGCAGTGAGGGACGGTACTACGGGACCCAGTACTTC.

About this clonotype: Germline is not matched at one junction end, which may reflect a read error. The chain has TRBV7-3 and TRBJ2-1, with D tentatively TRBD1 (5 bases). Germline CDR1 SGHTA, CDR2 FQGTGA. The CDR3 runs to 18 residues. The CDR3 sequence: CASSLVPGSDLNYNGQFF. CDR3 sequence (DNA): TGTGCCAGCAGCTTAGTTCCAGGGTCGGACCTTAACTACAATGGGCAGTTCTTC.

This clonotype has at least ten counts. This chain connects TRBV9 to TRBJ2-5; 7 bases align to TRBD1. CDR1 and CDR2 from the germline V gene are SGDLS and YYNGEE. Trimming removed 4 bases from V and 5 bases from J; junction bases left unmatched: 14. The CDR3 is 16 residues long. The CDR3 here is CASSPFTGVLMETQYF. Written as DNA, the CDR3 is TGTGCCAGCAGCCCGTTCACAGGGGTATTGATGGAGACCCAGTACTTC.

The CDR3 is CASSPHRANTEAFF. The CDR3 coding sequence is TGTGCCAGCAGCCCACACAGGGCTAACACTGAAGCTTTCTTT. The chain carries TRBV28 and TRBJ1-1; possible D gene TRBD1, 6 bases. The CDR3 runs 14 residues. V lost 6 bases to trimming and J lost 2 bases, with 13 bases between them. CDR1 MDHEN and CDR2 SYDVKM come from the germline V gene.

This clonotype was seen more than once but under ten times. The rearrangement links TRBV28 to TRBJ1-5; 7 positions match TRBD1. The CDR3 loop spans 14 amino acids. CDR1 and CDR2 from the germline V gene are MDHEN and SYDVKM. V lost 7 bases to trimming and J lost 4 bases; unmatched junction nucleotides: 7. CDR3 in DNA: TGTGCCAGCAACTCCGGGACAGTTAATCAGCCCCAGCATTTT. Encoded protein: CASNSGTVNQPQHF.

This clonotype has ten or more counts. The chain employs TRBV10-3 and TRBJ1-6; D unclear. Trimming shortened V by 0 bases and J by 12 bases, and 9 bases separated the two germline ends. This CDR3 is built from 13 residues. The germline V gene has CDR1 ENHRY and CDR2 SYGVKD. The CDR3 loop reads CAISESALQPLHF. The CDR3, as DNA: TGTGCCATCAGTGAGTCCGCCCTACAACCCCTCCACTTT.

The J gene is TRBJ2-7, the V gene TRBV5-5; 7 bases line up with TRBD1. The germline CDR1 and CDR2 sequences are SGHKS and YYEKEE (reference sequence). This CDR3 spans 15 amino acids. Losses at the gene ends were 5 bases for V and 4 bases for J; bases not matched to a gene: 12. The CDR3 spells CASRTGVMEWYEQYF. CDR3 DNA: TGTGCCAGCAGAACAGGGGTAATGGAATGGTACGAGCAGTACTTC.

This rearrangement joins TRBV20-1 to TRBJ2-7; D may be TRBD1 (5 bases). This CDR3 region has 13 residues. With 5 bases removed from V and 3 bases from J, the gap between germline ends came to 14 bases. In germline, CDR1 is DFQATT, CDR2 SNEGSKA (reference sequence). The CDR3 reads CSALQQDSYEQYF. DNA of the CDR3: TGCAGTGCTCTTCAACAAGACAGCTACGAGCAGTACTTC.

This clonotype was counted only a few times. CDR3 loop: CASSTTGGLPSTDTQYF. The CDR3, as DNA: TGTGCCAGTAGTACTACTGGAGGGCTCCCTAGCACAGATACGCAGTATTTT. V and J are TRBV19 and TRBJ2-3, with D maybe TRBD2 (6 bases). Germline-derived CDR1 and CDR2 are LNHDA and SQIVND (reference sequence). The CDR3 is made up of 17 amino acids. V was clipped by 4 bases and J by 0 bases, with 17 bases between them.

A note on this clonotype: This may be a read error, as it is one base from a much larger clone. The V call is TRBV11-3, the J call TRBJ2-1, with D possibly matching TRBD2 (6 bases). This CDR3 comprises 15 residues. V shed 8 bases and J shed 0 bases, with 14 bases lying between them. The germline gives CDR1 SGHNT, CDR2 YENEEA. CDR3 sequence reads: CASGPGTHSYNEQFF. The DNA for the CDR3 is TGTGCCAGCGGCCCCGGGACTCACTCCTACAATGAGCAGTTCTTC.

This clonotype was counted many times. This chain connects TRBV6-6 to TRBJ2-6; D is ambiguous. Germline V lookup: CDR1 MNHNY, CDR2 SVGAGI (reference sequence). This CDR3 is 15 amino acids long. V lost 0 bases to trimming and J lost 0 bases, with 3 bases between them. The CDR3 loop reads CASSYSFSGANVLTF. The CDR3 nucleotides are TGTGCCAGCAGTTACTCCTTCTCTGGGGCCAACGTCCTGACTTTC.

This clonotype was seen repeatedly, ten times or more. The chain employs TRBV27 and TRBJ1-1; no definite D call. The V and J ends lost 6 bases and 1 base respectively, with 9 bases between them. Germline lookup yields CDR1 MNHEY and CDR2 SMNVEV (reference sequence). The CDR3 spans 13 residues. CDR3 in DNA: TGTGCCAGCAGCTATCGACAGAACACTGAAGCTTTCTTT. As protein: CASSYRQNTEAFF.

This chain joins TRBV20-1 and TRBJ2-1; 10 nucleotides match TRBD2. V lost 6 bases to trimming and J lost 9 bases; unmatched junction nucleotides: 11. The CDR3 spans 14 residues. The germline V gene has CDR1 DFQATT and CDR2 SNEGSKA (reference sequence). The chain's CDR3 is CSAPVAGGLSEQFF. The CDR3 DNA sequence: TGCAGTGCCCCGGTAGCGGGAGGACTCAGTGAGCAGTTCTTC.

This clonotype was found many times. The chain links TRBV6-1 to TRBJ2-1; 8 bases are a match to TRBD2. The ends lost 4 bases at V and 0 bases at J; junction bases unmatched: 8. Germline CDR1 reads MNHNS; CDR2 reads SASEGT. CDR3 length: 17 amino acids. The DNA for the CDR3 is TGTGCCAGCAGTGGCTTCATGAGCGGGAGCTCCTACAATGAGCAGTTCTTC. It is translated as CASSGFMSGSSYNEQFF.

This clonotype was detected ten times or more. The rearrangement joins TRBV29-1 to TRBJ2-3, with TRBD1 identical over 12 bases. This CDR3 comprises 16 residues. Looked up from germline, CDR1 is SQVTM and CDR2 is ANQGSEA. J gave up 4 bases and V 2 bases, and 7 bases lay outside the gene matches. The CDR3 DNA reads as TGCAGCGTTGAATCTCGGGGACAGGGGGCTTCAGATACGCAGTATTTT. Encoded protein: CSVESRGQGASDTQYF.

Ten or more counts support this clonotype. The chain joins TRBV9 to TRBJ2-3, with D possibly TRBD2 on 5 matching bases. Germline loops: CDR1 SGDLS, CDR2 YYNGEE. The V end lost 4 bases, the J end lost 2 bases, and 11 bases lay between the germline ends. This CDR3 has 14 residues. This CDR3 reads CASSTRTYTDTQYF. CDR3 sequence (DNA): TGTGCCAGCAGCACCCGGACTTACACAGATACGCAGTATTTT.

This clonotype occurred many times. The chain has TRBV28 and TRBJ2-7; D perhaps matches TRBD2 (7 bases). V was clipped by 2 bases and J by 6 bases, with 20 bases between them. The CDR3 contains 16 residues. Germline CDR1 and CDR2: MDHEN and SYDVKM. CDR3 nucleotide sequence: TGTGCCAGCAGTTTAAGGGGGGGCTCTGGGGGGATCGAGCAGTACTTC. It is translated as CASSLRGGSGGIEQYF.

This clonotype appeared many times. The chain links TRBV20-1 to TRBJ2-1, with 12 positions matching TRBD2. Trimming removed 1 base from V and 4 bases from J; junction bases left unmatched: 2. There are 15 residues in the CDR3. CDR1 and CDR2 (germline): DFQATT, SNEGSKA (reference sequence). CDR3 region: CSARALAGGYNEQFF. DNA of the CDR3: TGCAGTGCTAGAGCTCTAGCGGGAGGGTACAATGAGCAGTTCTTC.

This clonotype was seen a few times. The chain uses TRBV6-4 and TRBJ2-1; 15 bases line up with TRBD2. This CDR3 has 17 amino acids. Germline V CDR1 and CDR2: MRHNA, SNTAGT. V lost 3 bases to trimming and J lost 7 bases; unmatched junction nucleotides: 7. CDR3: CASSDSGLAGGLNEQFF. Here the CDR3 DNA reads TGTGCCAGCAGTGATTCGGGACTAGCGGGAGGATTAAATGAGCAGTTCTTC.